The 18 T cell receptor beta chains listed next were all sequenced from one sample in a study of cytomegalovirus exposure and HLA in healthy donors. The PCR employed 60 Vbeta primers together with 13 Jbeta primers. Clones were read by immunoSEQ multiplex PCR, and TCRdb kept only the in-frame ones, dropping some. The sample carries some 170,000 clones, more than 65% recorded once. Sequenced sample: PBMCs. The origin of the receptors is a woman aged 25-40 years in good health and CMV-seronegative.

The chain uses TRBV27 and TRBJ1-1; 7 nucleotides align to TRBD1. The CDR3 consists of 17 residues. CDR1 MNHEY and CDR2 SMNVEV come from the germline V gene (reference sequence). After removal of 3 bases from V and 0 bases from J, the junction contained 10 bases not matched to a gene. Written as DNA, the CDR3 is TGTGCCAGCAGTTTCCACCGGGACAGACTATTGAACACTGAAGCTTTCTTT. The encoded protein is CASSFHRDRLLNTEAFF.

The chain couples TRBV6-5 to TRBJ2-7; weak D call: TRBD1 (5 bases). Trimming removed 8 bases at V and 6 bases at J, with 17 bases between. The CDR3 extends over 13 amino acids. The V gene's germline CDR1 is MNHEY and CDR2 SVGAGI. This CDR3 is CASRVRPGREQYF. The CDR3, as DNA: TGTGCCAGCCGCGTCCGGCCAGGGCGCGAGCAGTACTTC.

This clone was seen more than once but under ten times. J is TRBJ1-1 and V is TRBV5-6; 11 nucleotides line up with TRBD1. The J segment lost 11 bases and the V segment lost 4 bases, leaving 13 bases of the junction unmatched. The CDR3 covers 15 residues. Germline-derived CDR1 and CDR2 are SGHDT and YYEEEE. CDR3 amino acids: CASSPGTGGAYGAFF. The CDR3 DNA follows: TGTGCCAGCAGCCCCGGGACAGGGGGAGCATACGGGGCTTTCTTT.

The CDR3 nucleotides read TGTGCCAGCAGCCGTCCCGGAGAGACCCAGTACTTC. It yields the protein CASSRPGETQYF. The rearrangement joins TRBV7-2 to TRBJ2-5; D gene ambiguous. Per the germline V gene, CDR1 is SGHTA and CDR2 is FQGNSA. Trimming stripped 5 bases from V and 4 bases from J, with 8 bases between. This CDR3 is 12 amino acids long.

This clone has more than one count but fewer than ten. The chain couples TRBV15 to TRBJ2-2, with 12 bases aligning to TRBD2. V lost 1 base and J lost 7; bases outside the gene matches: 7. This CDR3 contains 17 residues. The germline CDR1 and CDR2 sequences are LNHNV and YYDKDF (reference sequence). The CDR3 DNA sequence: TGTGCCACCAGCAGAGTGCTAGCGGGAGGGCGAGACGGGGAGCTGTTTTTT. It yields the protein CATSRVLAGGRDGELFF. Using reference TRBV15 and TRBJ2-2 for the parts outside the CDR3, the full variable domain is DAMVIQNPRYQVTQFGKPVTLSCSQTLNHNVMYWYQQKSSQAPKLLFHYYDKDFNNEADTPDNFQSRRPNTSFCFLDIRSPGLGDTAMYLCATSRVLAGGRDGELFFGEGSRLTVL.

The V gene is TRBV6-1, the J gene TRBJ1-1, with 7 bases aligning to TRBD1. The CDR3 extends over 15 amino acids. V lost 4 bases and J lost 5; bases outside the gene matches: 10. From germline, CDR1 is MNHNS and CDR2 SASEGT. As DNA, the CDR3 is TGTGCCAGCAGTGTCCACCCCGCAGGGGGGACTGAAGCTTTCTTT. As protein: CASSVHPAGGTEAFF.

The V and J genes are TRBV5-1 and TRBJ1-5; D remains ambiguous. Trimming stripped 4 bases from V and 0 bases from J, with 11 bases between. The CDR3 runs to 15 residues. Germline V gene data show CDR1 as SGHRS and CDR2 as YFSETQ. CDR3 loop: CASSTSGNSNQPQHF. In DNA form, the CDR3 reads TGCGCCAGCAGCACCTCCGGGAATAGCAATCAGCCCCAGCATTTT.

V usage is TRBV5-3 and J usage is TRBJ1-5; maybe TRBD1 (6 bases). TRBV5-3 is annotated as an ORF whose role is uncertain. This CDR3 contains 15 residues. V was clipped by 4 bases and J by 2 bases, with 13 bases between them. The DNA for the CDR3 is TGTGCCAGAAGCCGTCGGACAGAGTGCAATCAGCCCCAGCATTTT. It encodes CARSRRTECNQPQHF.

The CDR3 DNA reads TGTGCCAGCAGTTGGGGAGGTCAGGGGGGCAATCAGCCCCAGCATTTT. As protein: CASSWGGQGGNQPQHF. The gene calls are TRBV27 and TRBJ1-5; the match to TRBD1 covers 7 bases. The CDR3 has 16 amino acids. The V and J ends lost 4 bases and 2 bases, in that order; junction bases with no gene match: 8. The germline V gene has CDR1 MNHEY and CDR2 SMNVEV (reference sequence).

This clone was detected only a few times. V usage is TRBV25-1 and J usage is TRBJ2-7; D ambiguous. Trimming cost V 7 bases and J 1 base, with 17 bases left between them. This CDR3 spans 15 amino acids. Germline CDR1 is MGHDK and CDR2 is SYGVNS. The CDR3 sequence: CASTQARCYSYEQYF. CDR3 in DNA: TGTGCCAGCACCCAGGCACGGTGCTATTCCTACGAGCAGTACTTC.

The chain has TRBV4-2 and TRBJ2-7; tentatively, D is TRBD1 (5 bases). In germline, CDR1 is LGHNA, CDR2 YNFKEQ. This CDR3 contains 14 residues. Trimming left V 0 bases short and J 0 bases short, with 6 bases between. CDR3 coding DNA: TGTGCCAGCAGCCAAGACAGGGCCTCCTACGAGCAGTACTTC. It is translated as CASSQDRASYEQYF.

This clone was counted only a few times. The J gene is TRBJ2-4, the V gene TRBV11-2; D might be TRBD1 (5 bases). Deletions cut 2 bases from V and 5 bases from J, with 19 bases between. Germline V CDR1 and CDR2: SGHAT, FQNNGV. The CDR3 spans 17 residues. CDR3 nucleotides: TGTGCCAGCAGCTTATGGGGCAGATCAGTTCGAGAAAACATTCAGTACTTC. Amino acids: CASSLWGRSVRENIQYF.

This clone was counted a few times. This sequence joins TRBV19 and TRBJ2-5; weak D call: TRBD2 (7 bases). Judging by the DNA end, TRBJ2-7 fits better; the J call may be wrong. CDR3 length: 15 amino acids. CDR1 is LNHDA and CDR2 is SQIVND in the germline V gene (reference sequence). In DNA form, the CDR3 reads TGTGCCAGTAGTACAAACAGGGAGGGTAAATACGAGCAGTACTTC. Its translation is CASSTNREGKYEQYF.

The V call is TRBV2, the J call TRBJ1-1; D unclear. The CDR3 loop spans 14 amino acids. Looked up from germline, CDR1 is SNHLY and CDR2 is FYNNEI. The V and J ends lost 3 bases and 2 bases respectively, with 10 bases between them. The CDR3 DNA reads TGTGCCAGCAGTGACCCCCGGGGAAACACTGAAGCTTTCTTT. Residues: CASSDPRGNTEAFF.

This clone was seen only a few times. The germline gene is not matched at one end of the junction; a read error may be the cause. V and J are TRBV7-7 and TRBJ1-3; the D is unclear. The CDR3 runs to 14 residues. CDR1 SSHAT and CDR2 FNYEAQ come from the germline V gene (reference sequence). The CDR3 spells CASSPSLSGNTIYF. In DNA, the CDR3 is TGTGCTAGCAGCCCAAGCCTCTCTGGAAACACCATATATTTT.

J is TRBJ1-4 and V is TRBV14; maybe TRBD1 (5 bases). In germline, CDR1 is SGHDN, CDR2 FVKESK. The CDR3 is 17 residues long. The germline V and J ends were trimmed by 4 bases and 7 bases, with 22 bases remaining between them. CDR3 loop: CASSPSSGFRRGEKLFF. CDR3 DNA sequence: TGTGCCAGCAGCCCTTCTTCAGGTTTCAGGAGGGGTGAAAAACTGTTTTTT.

This chain connects TRBV15 to TRBJ2-5; the match to TRBD1 covers 7 bases. The CDR3 totals 16 residues. Germline V gene sequence: CDR1 LNHNV, CDR2 YYDKDF (reference sequence). V lost 1 base, J lost 5 bases, and 10 bases stayed unmatched. The CDR3 DNA sequence: TGTGCCACCAGCAGAGCCCAGGGACAGACCAGGGAGACCCAGTACTTC. Translating gives CATSRAQGQTRETQYF.

The chain carries TRBV5-4 and TRBJ2-5; D possibly corresponds to TRBD2 (5 bases). V shed 4 bases and J shed 3 bases, with 16 bases lying between them. This CDR3 has 15 amino acids. Germline loops: CDR1 SGHNT, CDR2 YYREEE (reference sequence). CDR3 sequence (DNA): TGTGCCAGCAGCCGAAGCGAGGACTCCAAAGAGACCCAGTACTTC. Translated, it gives CASSRSEDSKETQYF. Full variable domain (outside the CDR3, taken from reference TRBV5-4 and TRBJ2-5): ETGVTQSPTHLIKTRGQQVTLRCSSQSGHNTVSWYQQALGQGPQFIFQYYREEENGRGNFPPRFSGLQFPNYSSELNVNALELDDSALYLCASSRSEDSKETQYFGPGTRLLVL.